The sequence of this T cell receptor beta chain was determined in a study of shared clonotypes between healthy human individuals. Details on this clone: Its antigen is not known.

Only in-frame clones appear in the TCRdb table, and some are missing; sequencing was by immunoSEQ multiplex PCR. The sample holds over 950,000 clones, around three quarters seen once. Germline assignment: CDR1 MDHEN and CDR2 SYDVKM. V lost 7 bases to trimming and J lost 3 bases; unmatched junction nucleotides: 2. The CDR3 spans 12 residues. The donor population consisted of healthy HIV-negative adults with no recent acute infections or vaccinations. Partitioning of CD4+ cells yielded a CD45RA+ naive subset and a CD45RA-negative memory subset. General study results and limits: Sequencing depth was expected to affect clonotype sharing among donors.

The clonotype comes from a man between 18 and 35 years old in good health. Some clones in this sample may be carry-over from other donors' samples. The chain combines TRBV28 with TRBJ2-7; 8 bases fit TRBD2. Sequenced sample: memory CD4+ T cells from PBMCs. Sample subset: CD45RA-negative fraction. Here the CDR3 reads CASTRGGYEQYF. CDR3 DNA sequence: TGTGCCAGCACCCGGGGGGGCTACGAGCAGTACTTC.